These 32 T cell receptor beta chains were sequenced from one sample in a study of CD8 T cells in ankylosing spondylitis (TCRdb year 2017). Library creation used 5' RACE. Sequencing used an Illumina HiSeq 2500. TCRdb redid the processing of the public reads, applying fastp at Q25 and MiXCR, and retained in-frame beta chains. For every CDR3 protein sequence, its rows merge into one entry that carries the most common genes and DNA. The sample contains fewer than 550,000 distinct CDR3 sequences, roughly 5% of them found a single time. Approximately 3.5% of the sample goes to the ten largest clones. General findings and caveats noted by the study authors: A TCR beta motif made up of several highly homologous amino acid variants appeared to be characteristic of blood from ankylosing spondylitis patients.

Their recognized antigens are unknown. The specimen sequenced was blood, either unsorted or a sorted T cell fraction (not recorded which). The receptor source for this set is a male donor with ankylosing spondylitis.

This clonotype was counted many times. The V and J genes are TRBV6-2 or TRBV6-3 and TRBJ2-7; 9 nucleotides agree with TRBD1. This CDR3 region has 14 residues. Germline assignment: CDR1 MNHEY and CDR2 SVGEGT. V gave up 4 bases and J gave up 1 base; unmatched junction bases: 2. In DNA, the CDR3 is TGTGCCAGCAGTTGGACAGGGGCATCCTACGAGCAGTACTTC. It is translated as CASSWTGASYEQYF.

This clonotype was observed many times. CDR3 in DNA: TGCGCCAGCAGCCAAGATTTGGCAGGGGCCCTTGAAGCTTTCTTT. This sequence encodes CASSQDLAGALEAFF. The V gene is TRBV4-3, the J gene TRBJ1-1; perhaps TRBD1 as D (6 bases). CDR1 LGHNA and CDR2 YSLEER come from the germline V gene. V was clipped by 0 bases and J by 7 bases, with 15 bases between them. This CDR3 is built from 15 residues.

This clonotype was counted at least ten times. The chain employs TRBV7-6 and TRBJ2-1, with unresolved D. V lost 5 bases, J lost 9 bases, and 14 bases lay in between. Germline V gives CDR1 SGHVS, CDR2 FNYEAQ. CDR3 length: 13 amino acids. CDR3 loop: CASSPGLSPEQFF. Written as DNA, the CDR3 is TGTGCCAGCAGCCCCGGCCTAAGCCCTGAGCAGTTCTTC.

The chain is built from TRBV20-1 and TRBJ2-2; 7 nucleotides match TRBD2. V dropped 5 bases and J dropped 4; count of bases not matched to a gene: 13. This CDR3 is built from 16 residues. Germline-derived CDR1 and CDR2 are DFQATT and SNEGSKA (reference sequence). The CDR3 nucleotides read TGCAGTGCTCGTCATTTGGAGCGGGACCTCACCGGGGAGCTGTTTTTT. The encoded protein is CSARHLERDLTGELFF.

The V call is TRBV7-2, the J call TRBJ2-7, with no clear D. The CDR3 covers 14 residues. Germline CDR1 SGHTA, CDR2 FQGNSA. Trimming removed 5 bases from V and 2 bases from J, with 13 bases in between. The CDR3 bases are TGTGCCAGCAGCCTCGCCCCGTTTACCTACGAGCAGTACTTC. Protein: CASSLAPFTYEQYF. Complete variable domain (other parts from reference TRBV7-2 and TRBJ2-7): GAGVSQSPSNKVTEKGKDVELRCDPISGHTALYWYRQSLGQGLEFLIYFQGNSAPDKSGLPSDRFSAERTGGSVSTLTIQRTQQEDSAVYLCASSLAPFTYEQYFGPGTRLTVT.

This clonotype was counted ten times or more. The chain is built from TRBV12-3 or TRBV12-4 and TRBJ2-7; a weak D match, TRBD1 (6 bases). The CDR3 is 14 residues long. V lost 6 bases and J 0 bases, leaving 12 bases between the germline ends. DNA for the CDR3: TGTGCCAGCAGGGACAGCGCAGCCTCCTACGAGCAGTACTTC. Its protein product is CASRDSAASYEQYF.

This clonotype was observed at least ten times. The V gene is TRBV7-2, the J gene TRBJ1-3, with TRBD1 as a possible D gene (6 bases). This CDR3 has 15 amino acids. Germline CDR1 is SGHTA and CDR2 is FQGNSA. Trimming stripped 5 bases from V and 3 bases from J, with 14 bases between. CDR3 nucleotide sequence: TGTGCCAGCAGCCTACAGGGTGGAATTGGAAACACCATATATTTT. Its translation is CASSLQGGIGNTIYF.

This clonotype occurred many times. The chain combines TRBV7-2 with TRBJ2-7, with 7 bases lining up with TRBD2. Losses at the gene ends were 1 base for V and 3 bases for J; bases not matched to a gene: 6. This CDR3 is built from 15 residues. The germline V gene encodes CDR1 SGHTA and CDR2 FQGNSA. The CDR3 DNA sequence: TGTGCCAGCAGCTTAGGTTTTCAGCGGGGCTACGAGCAGTACTTC. This sequence encodes CASSLGFQRGYEQYF.

The chain employs TRBV5-1 and TRBJ1-1; no clear D gene. The CDR3 covers 14 residues. Trimming took 0 bases from V and 7 from J, leaving 13 bases between them. Germline CDR1 reads SGHRS; CDR2 reads YFSETQ. CDR3 nucleotides: TGCGCCAGCAGCTTGGGGGGTGCGAGGATTGAAGCTTTCTTT. Protein: CASSLGGARIEAFF.

The CDR3 DNA sequence: TGCGCCAGCAGCTTTCTCGGACTAGCGGGAACTGGAGATACGCAGTATTTT. Protein product: CASSFLGLAGTGDTQYF. The chain is built from TRBV5-1 and TRBJ2-3; 12 bases match TRBD2. J was trimmed by 5 bases and V by 2 bases; bases with no gene match: 9. CDR1 is SGHRS and CDR2 is YFSETQ in the germline V gene. This CDR3 has 17 amino acids.

This clonotype was recorded many times. V and J are TRBV5-5 and TRBJ2-6; unclear D gene. CDR3 length: 14 residues. Looked up from germline, CDR1 is SGHKS and CDR2 is YYEKEE (reference sequence). The V end was cut by 2 bases, the J end by 0 bases, with 3 bases between. DNA for the CDR3: TGTGCCAGCAGCTTCCGCTCTGGGGCCAACGTCCTGACTTTC. Translation: CASSFRSGANVLTF.

This clonotype was picked up many times. A junction boundary mismatches the germline segment, possibly from a read error. The V gene is TRBV7-7, the J gene TRBJ2-1; D possibly corresponds to TRBD2 (6 bases). The CDR3 sequence is 13 residues long. Germline V gives CDR1 SSHAT, CDR2 FNYEAQ (reference sequence). The CDR3 here is CASSFERRGEQFF. The CDR3 DNA follows: TGTGCTAGCAGCTTTGAGCGGAGGGGTGAGCAGTTCTTC.

This sequence joins TRBV27 and TRBJ2-5, with 7 positions matching TRBD1. Germline V gene sequence: CDR1 MNHEY, CDR2 SMNVEV (reference sequence). Unmatched junction bases numbered 7, after V lost 6 bases and J lost 0 bases. The CDR3 totals 15 residues. In DNA form, the CDR3 reads TGTGCCAGCAGCCTAGGGGGCTACTACCAAGAGACCCAGTACTTC. Protein sequence: CASSLGGYYQETQYF.

This clonotype was seen ten or more times. The chain has TRBV12-3 or TRBV12-4 and TRBJ1-2; D remains unclear. CDR3 length: 12 amino acids. Trimming removed 6 bases at V and 6 bases at J, with 11 bases between. The DNA of the CDR3 is TGTGCCAGCAGAGACCTGGCGGATGGCTACACCTTC. Amino acid sequence: CASRDLADGYTF.

This clonotype was counted ten times or more. One junction end disagrees with the germline gene, perhaps due to a read error. The chain recombines TRBV28 with TRBJ2-2, with TRBD1 as a possible D gene (5 bases). The CDR3 is made up of 13 amino acids. In germline, CDR1 is MDHEN, CDR2 SYDVKM. CDR3 sequence: CASSLSGTGELFF. The CDR3 DNA reads TGCGCCAGCAGCTTATCAGGGACCGGGGAGCTGTTTTTT.

Ten or more counts support this clonotype. This rearrangement joins TRBV18 to TRBJ1-1; no clear D. This CDR3 has 14 residues. With 3 bases removed from V and 1 base from J, the gap between germline ends came to 9 bases. CDR1 and CDR2 from the germline V gene are KGHSH and LQKENI. The CDR3 nucleotides read TGTGCCAGCTCACCGTCACAGCGGAACACTGAAGCTTTCTTT. It yields the protein CASSPSQRNTEAFF. Complete variable domain (other parts from reference TRBV18 and TRBJ1-1): NAGVMQNPRHLVRRRGQEARLRCSPMKGHSHVYWYRQLPEEGLKFMVYLQKENIIDESGMPKERFSAEFPKEGPSILRIQQVVRGDSAAYFCASSPSQRNTEAFFGQGTRLTVV.

This clonotype was seen repeatedly, ten times or more. The rearrangement uses TRBV20-1 and TRBJ2-5; tentative D call: TRBD2 (6 bases). With 3 bases removed from V and 2 bases from J, the gap between germline ends came to 13 bases. Germline-derived CDR1 and CDR2 are DFQATT and SNEGSKA (reference sequence). CDR3 length equals 14 residues. This chain's CDR3 is CSARPIAAQETQYF. The CDR3 bases are TGCAGTGCTAGGCCCATAGCGGCTCAAGAGACCCAGTACTTC.

This clonotype was detected many times. The rearrangement links TRBV20-1 to TRBJ2-7, with 8 nucleotides matching TRBD1. The germline V gene has CDR1 DFQATT and CDR2 SNEGSKA (reference sequence). The CDR3 has 13 amino acids. V shed 7 bases, J shed 7 bases, and the junction held 12 bases outside the gene matches. In DNA, the CDR3 is TGCAGTGGCCCAGGACAGGGCAATGTAGAGCAGTACTTC. Protein product: CSGPGQGNVEQYF.

This clonotype has at least ten counts. The chain is built from TRBV4-3 and TRBJ2-7; D gene ambiguous. The CDR3 is made up of 15 amino acids. The V end lost 1 base, the J end lost 3 bases, and 13 bases lay between the germline ends. CDR1 LGHNA and CDR2 YSLEER come from the germline V gene. The CDR3 protein is CASSQAKQEVYEQYF. Written as DNA, the CDR3 is TGCGCCAGCAGCCAAGCCAAGCAAGAGGTCTACGAGCAGTACTTC.

This clonotype was recorded many times. The V gene is TRBV12-3 or TRBV12-4, the J gene TRBJ1-5; 7 nucleotides align to TRBD1. CDR3 length equals 13 residues. J was trimmed by 7 bases and V by 6 bases; bases with no gene match: 6. CDR3 sequence (DNA): TGTGCCAGCAGCAGACAGGGCCGGCAGCCCCAGCATTTT. It codes for CASSRQGRQPQHF.

The sample holds many counts of this clonotype. The chain has TRBV13 and TRBJ1-5; 9 nucleotides line up with TRBD1. CDR3 size: 15 residues. Germline V gene data show CDR1 as PRHDT and CDR2 as FYEKMQ (reference sequence). V lost 4 bases, J lost 6 bases, and 7 bases stayed unmatched. CDR3 residues: CASSWGQGGGQPQHF. DNA of the CDR3: TGTGCCAGCAGCTGGGGACAGGGTGGGGGTCAGCCCCAGCATTTT.

This clonotype was counted once. This may stem from a read error, because a much larger clone lies one nucleotide away. The V call is TRBV28, the J call TRBJ2-7; TRBD1 agrees at 11 bases. In germline, CDR1 is MDHEN, CDR2 SYDVKM. The CDR3 consists of 14 residues. The CDR3 region is CTSTYGQGAHEQYF. The DNA of the CDR3 is TGTACCAGCACCTACGGACAGGGGGCACACGAGCAGTACTTC.

This clonotype came up a few times. The chain carries TRBV7-2 and TRBJ2-7; 14 positions match TRBD2. The CDR3 consists of 15 residues. Germline V gene data show CDR1 as SGHTA and CDR2 as FQGNSA. V lost 9 bases and J lost 6; bases outside the gene matches: 10. This CDR3 reads CASRLRGLAGVEQYF. The CDR3 DNA reads as TGTGCCAGTCGCCTCCGGGGACTAGCGGGAGTCGAGCAGTACTTC.

This clonotype was counted many times. The J gene is TRBJ2-7, the V gene TRBV6-1; D is unclear. Germline assignment: CDR1 MNHNS and CDR2 SASEGT. The ends were cut back, 6 bases at V and 2 bases at J, with 14 bases in the middle. The CDR3 has 14 amino acids. In nucleotides, the CDR3 is TGTGCCAGCAGCAAAGGGCCTTTACCCTACGAGCAGTACTTC. Protein: CASSKGPLPYEQYF.

The sample holds many counts of this clonotype. The rearrangement joins TRBV28 to TRBJ2-7; 8 nucleotides align to TRBD2. CDR3 length equals 15 residues. V trimming: 5 bases; J trimming: 2 bases; junction bases outside the gene matches: 8. Germline V gene lookup returns CDR1 MDHEN and CDR2 SYDVKM. As DNA, the CDR3 is TGTGCCAGCAGTACGACCCAGGGACTAGCCTACGAGCAGTACTTC. Encoded protein: CASSTTQGLAYEQYF.

This clonotype was counted only a few times. This chain links TRBV11-2 with TRBJ2-2; D not certain. Deletions cut 5 bases from V and 0 bases from J, with 16 bases between. The CDR3 loop spans 17 amino acids. CDR1 SGHAT and CDR2 FQNNGV come from the germline V gene. CDR3 DNA sequence: TGTGCCAGCAGCAAAATGGTGAGACAAGCGAACACCGGGGAGCTGTTTTTT. Its translation is CASSKMVRQANTGELFF.

This clonotype was seen repeatedly, ten times or more. CDR3 DNA: TGCAGTGCTCCAGGGGTTTACGAGCAGTACTTC. Protein sequence: CSAPGVYEQYF. This chain links TRBV20-1 with TRBJ2-7; D might be TRBD1 (6 bases). Germline V gives CDR1 DFQATT, CDR2 SNEGSKA (reference sequence). V was pared by 5 bases and J by 4 bases, with 9 bases between. The CDR3 is 11 amino acids.

This clonotype was seen ten or more times. The CDR3 region is CASSTGSSREPQHF. DNA for the CDR3: TGTGCCAGCAGCACAGGGTCCTCTAGGGAGCCCCAGCATTTT. This chain links TRBV7-9 with TRBJ1-5; TRBD1 might be the D (6 bases). V was cut by 5 bases and J by 8 bases, with 16 bases left in between. The CDR3 spans 14 residues. Per germline, CDR1 SEHNR and CDR2 FQNEAQ (reference sequence).

In its sample, this clonotype was seen many times. The rearrangement links TRBV10-3 to TRBJ1-5; D uncertain. This CDR3 spans 15 amino acids. The germline CDR1 and CDR2 sequences are ENHRY and SYGVKD. Trimming took off 0 bases at V and 4 bases at J, with 10 bases between the two ends. In nucleotides, the CDR3 is TGTGCCATCAGTGAGTCTTATGGGGAGAATCAGCCCCAGCATTTT. Translation: CAISESYGENQPQHF.

At least ten counts were recorded for this clonotype. A junction end diverges from the germline sequence, so it may reflect a read error. The CDR3, as DNA: TGTGCCAGCAGTCAAGTCCGGACGTTCGCCACTGAAGCTTTCTTT. It encodes CASSQVRTFATEAFF. The chain has TRBV4-2 and TRBJ1-1; D is uncertain. Per germline, CDR1 LGHNA and CDR2 YNFKEQ. The CDR3 is made up of 15 amino acids.

This clonotype was recorded many times. The rearrangement uses TRBV29-1 and TRBJ2-2, with D unresolved. CDR3 length: 14 amino acids. The germline V gene has CDR1 SQVTM and CDR2 ANQGSEA. V was clipped by 6 bases and J by 0 bases, with 11 bases between them. The CDR3 sequence: CSVRSGSNTGELFF. CDR3 nucleotides: TGCAGCGTCCGGAGTGGGTCGAACACCGGGGAGCTGTTTTTT.

This clonotype was observed many times. Here the CDR3 DNA reads TGCAGTGCTAGTCCGGGAGCAGAGACCCAGTACTTC. As protein: CSASPGAETQYF. The V call is TRBV20-1, the J call TRBJ2-5; a weak D match, TRBD2 (6 bases). V was shortened by 3 bases and J by 4 bases, with 9 bases between the two germline ends. In germline, CDR1 is DFQATT, CDR2 SNEGSKA (reference sequence). CDR3 length: 12 amino acids.